One T cell receptor (beta chain) is described in this entry. The antigen remains unidentified. This sample was taken from a study of T cells in Graves' hyperthyroidism and ophthalmopathy. The germline V gene encodes CDR1 WSHSY and CDR2 SAAADI. V lost 0 bases to trimming and J lost 2 bases; unmatched junction nucleotides: 12. The CDR3 runs to 18 residues. Study results and limitations: Onset of ophthalmopathy came a median 6.5 months after the model predicted it. The blood repertoire included most of the expanded thyroid clonotypes above 0.001.

Template material for amplifying TCR beta CDR3 regions consisted of RNA transcripts. TCR CDR3 regions were first amplified by RT-PCR with HTBI primers. TCRdb reprocessed the multiplex PCR reads via MiXCR and lists one record per CDR3 protein. Among about 580,000 distinct CDR3 sequences listed, roughly 50% were seen once. This chain links TRBV10-2 with TRBJ1-2; 7 bases fit TRBD1. The receptor comes from a young woman with Graves' hyperthyroidism. Input material: peripheral blood or thyroid tissue (not recorded which). The CDR3 is CASSESGQDRITNYGYTF. The CDR3, as DNA: TGCGCCAGCAGTGAGTCAGGACAGGACCGAATCACAAACTATGGCTACACCTTC.